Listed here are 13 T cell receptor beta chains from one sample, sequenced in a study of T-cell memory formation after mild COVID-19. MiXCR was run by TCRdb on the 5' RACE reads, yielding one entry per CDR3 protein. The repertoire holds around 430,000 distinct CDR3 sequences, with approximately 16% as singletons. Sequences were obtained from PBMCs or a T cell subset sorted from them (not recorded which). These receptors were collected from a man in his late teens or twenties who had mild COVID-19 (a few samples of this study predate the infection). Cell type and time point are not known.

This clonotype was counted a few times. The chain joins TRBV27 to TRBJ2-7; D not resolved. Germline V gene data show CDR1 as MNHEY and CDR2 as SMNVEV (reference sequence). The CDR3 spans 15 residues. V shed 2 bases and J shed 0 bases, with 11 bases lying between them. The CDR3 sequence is CASSLKGRSSYEQYV. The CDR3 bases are TGTGCCAGCAGTTTAAAAGGACGGAGCTCCTACGAGCAGTACGTC.

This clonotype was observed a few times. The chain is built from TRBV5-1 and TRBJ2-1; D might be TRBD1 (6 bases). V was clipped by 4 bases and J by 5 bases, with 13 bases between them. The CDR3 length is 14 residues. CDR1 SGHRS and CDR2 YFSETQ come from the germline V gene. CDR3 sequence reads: CASSRPQGDNEQFF. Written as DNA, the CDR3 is TGCGCCAGCAGCCGCCCACAGGGAGACAATGAGCAGTTCTTC.

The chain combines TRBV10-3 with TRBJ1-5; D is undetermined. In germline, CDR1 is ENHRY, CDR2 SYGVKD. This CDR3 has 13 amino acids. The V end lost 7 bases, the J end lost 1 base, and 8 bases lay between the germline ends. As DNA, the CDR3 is TGTGCCATCACATCGGAGAGCAATCAGCCCCAGCATTTT. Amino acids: CAITSESNQPQHF.

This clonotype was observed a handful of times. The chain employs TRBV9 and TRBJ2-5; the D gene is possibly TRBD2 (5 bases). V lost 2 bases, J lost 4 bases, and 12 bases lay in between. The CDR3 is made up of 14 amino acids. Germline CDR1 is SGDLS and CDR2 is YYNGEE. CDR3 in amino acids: CASSVLSAGETQYF. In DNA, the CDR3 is TGTGCCAGCAGCGTGCTTAGCGCAGGAGAGACCCAGTACTTC.

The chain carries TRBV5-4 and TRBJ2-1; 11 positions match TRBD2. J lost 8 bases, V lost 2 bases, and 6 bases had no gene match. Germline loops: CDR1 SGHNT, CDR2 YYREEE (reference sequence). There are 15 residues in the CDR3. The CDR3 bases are TGTGCCAGCAGCTTATTGGGACTAGCGGTGGATGAGCAGTTCTTC. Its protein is CASSLLGLAVDEQFF.

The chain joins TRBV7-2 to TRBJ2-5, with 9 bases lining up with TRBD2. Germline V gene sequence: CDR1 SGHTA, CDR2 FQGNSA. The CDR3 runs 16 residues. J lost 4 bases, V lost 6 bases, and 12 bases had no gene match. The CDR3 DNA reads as TGTGCCAGCAGACAAACACGCGGGGGGGCCTCAGAGACCCAGTACTTC. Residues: CASRQTRGGASETQYF.

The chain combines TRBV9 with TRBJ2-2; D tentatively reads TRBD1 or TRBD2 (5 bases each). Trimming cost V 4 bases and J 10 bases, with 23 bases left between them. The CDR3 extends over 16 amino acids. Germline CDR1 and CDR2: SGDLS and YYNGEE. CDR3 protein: CASSSTSSPTGAELFF. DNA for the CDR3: TGTGCCAGCAGCTCCACTTCTAGCCCAACTGGGGCGGAGCTGTTTTTT. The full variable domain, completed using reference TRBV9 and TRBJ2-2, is DSGVTQTPKHLITATGQRVTLRCSPRSGDLSVYWYQQSLDQGLQFLIQYYNGEERAKGNILERFSAQQFPDLHSELNLSSLELGDSALYFCASSSTSSPTGAELFFGEGSRLTVL.

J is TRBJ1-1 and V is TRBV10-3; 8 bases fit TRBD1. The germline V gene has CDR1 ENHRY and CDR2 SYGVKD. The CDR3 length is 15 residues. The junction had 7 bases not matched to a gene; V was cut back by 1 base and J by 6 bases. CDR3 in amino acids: CAISEWGQELAEAFF. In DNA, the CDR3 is TGTGCCATCAGTGAGTGGGGACAGGAGTTGGCTGAAGCTTTCTTT.

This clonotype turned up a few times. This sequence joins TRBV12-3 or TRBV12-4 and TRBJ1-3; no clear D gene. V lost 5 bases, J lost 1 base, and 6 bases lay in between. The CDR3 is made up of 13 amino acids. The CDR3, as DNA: TGTGCCAGCAGTACAGTGTCTGGAAACACCATATATTTT. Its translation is CASSTVSGNTIYF.

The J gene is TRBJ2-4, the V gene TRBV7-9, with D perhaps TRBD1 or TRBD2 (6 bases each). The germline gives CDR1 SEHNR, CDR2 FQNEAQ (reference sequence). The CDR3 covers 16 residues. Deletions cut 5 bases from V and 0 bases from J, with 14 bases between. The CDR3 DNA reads TGTGCCAGCAGCCCAACCGAGGGGGGAGCCAAAAACATTCAGTACTTC. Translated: CASSPTEGGAKNIQYF.

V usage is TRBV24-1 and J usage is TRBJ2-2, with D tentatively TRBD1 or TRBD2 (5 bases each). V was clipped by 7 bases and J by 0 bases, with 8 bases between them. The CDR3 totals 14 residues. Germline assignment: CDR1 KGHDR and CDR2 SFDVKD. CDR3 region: CATRGRANTGELFF. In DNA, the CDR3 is TGTGCCACCAGGGGACGGGCGAACACCGGGGAGCTGTTTTTT.

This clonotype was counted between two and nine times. The CDR3 nucleotides are TGTGCCAGCAGCTCGGTAGTTGGCACTGAAGCTTTCTTT. Encoded protein: CASSSVVGTEAFF. V and J are TRBV7-9 and TRBJ1-1; D not resolved. V dropped 4 bases and J dropped 4 bases, with 10 bases sitting between them. From germline, CDR1 is SEHNR and CDR2 FQNEAQ (reference sequence). The CDR3 has 13 residues.

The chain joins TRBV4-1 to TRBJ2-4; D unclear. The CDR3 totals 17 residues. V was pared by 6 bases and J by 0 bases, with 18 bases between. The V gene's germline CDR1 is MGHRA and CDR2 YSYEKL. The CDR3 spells CASSPLIQVLAKNIQYF. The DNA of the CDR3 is TGCGCCAGCAGTCCGCTAATTCAAGTACTAGCCAAAAACATTCAGTACTTC.